The 20 T cell receptor beta chains listed next were all sequenced from one sample in a study of T cells in Graves' hyperthyroidism and ophthalmopathy. The source material, RNA transcripts, was used to amplify TCR beta CDR3 regions. When the TCR CDR3 underwent first-round RT-PCR, the HTBI primer set was used. A single record per CDR3 protein comes from TCRdb applying MiXCR to the multiplex PCR reads. The sample records roughly 720,000 distinct CDR3 sequences, 17% being singletons. The sequenced material came from blood. These receptors came from a man aged 50-60 years with Graves' hyperthyroidism.

There are many counts of this clonotype. The rearrangement links TRBV10-3 to TRBJ2-2; 9 bases match TRBD1. The CDR3 runs 16 residues. V was pared by 6 bases and J by 6 bases, with 11 bases of the junction left unmatched. CDR1 ENHRY and CDR2 SYGVKD come from the germline V gene. CDR3 residues: CAIRRQGVISAGELFF. CDR3 in DNA: TGTGCCATCAGAAGACAGGGGGTCATTTCGGCCGGGGAGCTGTTTTTT.

This clonotype was detected many times. The chain employs TRBV2 and TRBJ1-2; D not resolved. V was clipped by 5 bases and J by 3 bases, with 10 bases between them. Germline CDR1 SNHLY, CDR2 FYNNEI. This CDR3 contains 13 residues. DNA for the CDR3: TGTGCCAGCAGTACCAGGACGGACTATGGCTACACCTTC. Translated, it gives CASSTRTDYGYTF.

This clonotype was recorded many times. The rearrangement joins TRBV27 to TRBJ2-1; tentatively, D is TRBD1 or TRBD2 (5 bases each). Germline-derived CDR1 and CDR2 are MNHEY and SMNVEV (reference sequence). The germline V and J ends were trimmed by 4 bases and 2 bases, with 18 bases remaining between them. The length of the CDR3 is 17 residues. The CDR3 loop is CASSSTSGRWTYNEQFF. The CDR3 region has the DNA TGTGCCAGCAGTTCTACTTCGGGGCGTTGGACCTACAATGAGCAGTTCTTC.

This clonotype showed up just a few times. The V and J genes are TRBV28 and TRBJ2-7; D possibly matches TRBD1 or TRBD2 (5 bases each). This CDR3 is 11 amino acids long. V lost 7 bases and J lost 6, with 10 bases in between. Germline V lookup: CDR1 MDHEN, CDR2 SYDVKM. Here the CDR3 DNA reads TGTGCCAGCACCTCAGGGAGCGAGCAGTACTTC. Translation gives CASTSGSEQYF.

This clonotype was seen many times. The chain employs TRBV28 and TRBJ2-7, with D possibly TRBD2 on 5 matching bases. CDR3 length equals 15 residues. Germline V lookup: CDR1 MDHEN, CDR2 SYDVKM. The V and J ends lost 3 bases and 0 bases respectively, with 12 bases between them. CDR3 loop: CASSLSGTSSYEQYF. CDR3 bases: TGTGCCAGCAGTTTGAGCGGCACAAGCTCCTACGAGCAGTACTTC.

V and J are TRBV29-1 and TRBJ2-3; TRBD1 might be the D (6 bases). Germline assignment: CDR1 SQVTM and CDR2 ANQGSEA. The CDR3 extends over 13 amino acids. The V end lost 6 bases, the J end lost 0 bases, and 10 bases lay between the germline ends. The CDR3 is CSVRQDSTDTQYF. In DNA form, the CDR3 reads TGCAGCGTCCGACAGGACAGCACAGATACGCAGTATTTT.

This clonotype was seen many times. The rearrangement links TRBV7-3 to TRBJ2-3, with 11 positions matching TRBD2. CDR3 size: 17 residues. The ends lost 0 bases at V and 3 bases at J; junction bases unmatched: 5. Germline V lookup: CDR1 SGHTA, CDR2 FQGTGA. CDR3 protein: CASSLTAGLAVTDTQYF. CDR3 nucleotides: TGTGCCAGCAGCTTAACGGCGGGACTAGCGGTAACAGATACGCAGTATTTT.

The sample holds many counts of this clonotype. The V gene is TRBV28, the J gene TRBJ1-4, with D possibly matching TRBD1 (5 bases). The V gene's germline CDR1 is MDHEN and CDR2 SYDVKM. V dropped 4 bases and J dropped 5 bases, with 17 bases sitting between them. The CDR3 loop spans 16 amino acids. CDR3: CASSSHAGGVNEKLFF. CDR3 bases: TGTGCCAGCAGTTCCCATGCGGGGGGGGTGAATGAAAAACTGTTTTTT.

This clonotype has a count of ten or more. This rearrangement joins TRBV28 to TRBJ2-7, with a weak D call TRBD1 (6 bases). The CDR3 is 11 residues long. Trimming took 5 bases from V and 6 from J, leaving 8 bases between them. Germline CDR1 is MDHEN and CDR2 is SYDVKM. CDR3 protein: CASSTGPEQYF. CDR3 in DNA: TGTGCCAGCAGTACAGGGCCCGAGCAGTACTTC.

Only a few counts were recorded for this clonotype. This chain links TRBV11-2 with TRBJ2-3; 8 bases map to TRBD2. The CDR3 runs 16 residues. Germline values: CDR1 SGHAT, CDR2 FQNNGV. J lost 6 bases, V lost 4 bases, and 12 bases had no gene match. The CDR3 coding sequence is TGTGCCAGCAGCTCCAAACAAGCGGGAGTTTGGGATACGCAGTATTTT. This gives the protein CASSSKQAGVWDTQYF.

In DNA form, the CDR3 reads TGCGCCAGCAGCTGGGACAGGGGCGACACGGGCTACACCTTC. This encodes CASSWDRGDTGYTF. The V and J genes are TRBV5-1 and TRBJ1-2; 10 nucleotides agree with TRBD1. V was pared by 3 bases and J by 8 bases, with 7 bases of the junction left unmatched. This CDR3 is 14 amino acids long. Germline CDR1 and CDR2: SGHRS and YFSETQ.

V is TRBV6-2 or TRBV6-3 and J is TRBJ2-1, with 13 bases identical to TRBD2. Germline CDR1 and CDR2: MNHEY and SVGEGT. The length of the CDR3 is 20 residues. Unmatched junction bases numbered 15, after V lost 4 bases and J lost 3 bases. The CDR3 nucleotides are TGTGCCAGCAGTTCCTACAACAGGGTACTAGCGGGAGGGCACTACAATGAGCAGTTCTTC. Amino acids: CASSSYNRVLAGGHYNEQFF.

The V call is TRBV28, the J call TRBJ1-5; a possible D gene is TRBD1 (5 bases). The CDR3 covers 14 residues. Trimming left V 8 bases short and J 4 bases short, with 15 bases between. Germline V gene lookup returns CDR1 MDHEN and CDR2 SYDVKM. In DNA, the CDR3 is TGTGCCAGCGGGGGGGATGGGACGAATCAGCCCCAGCATTTT. This codes for CASGGDGTNQPQHF.

There are many counts of this clonotype. This sequence joins TRBV7-8 and TRBJ2-3; possibly TRBD1 or TRBD2 for D (5 bases each). Trimming removed 6 bases from V and 0 bases from J, with 7 bases in between. The CDR3 has 13 amino acids. CDR1 and CDR2 (germline): SGHVS, FQNEAQ. The CDR3 loop reads CASRGPSTDTQYF. The DNA for the CDR3 is TGTGCCAGCAGGGGACCAAGCACAGATACGCAGTATTTT.

This clonotype was recorded many times. The gene calls are TRBV2 and TRBJ2-5; unclear D gene. Germline-derived CDR1 and CDR2 are SNHLY and FYNNEI. The V gene lost 3 bases and the J gene lost 5 bases, with 7 bases spanning the gap. The CDR3 spans 12 residues. In DNA form, the CDR3 reads TGTGCCAGCAGTGACTGGCGGGAGACCCAGTACTTC. As protein: CASSDWRETQYF.

This clonotype has ten or more counts. The gene calls are TRBV10-2 and TRBJ1-6; D may be TRBD1 (5 bases). Trimming left V 2 bases short and J 9 bases short, with 11 bases between. The CDR3 length is 14 residues. In germline, CDR1 is WSHSY, CDR2 SAAADI. CDR3 residues: CASSEIREGSPLHF. CDR3 coding DNA: TGCGCCAGCAGTGAGATCAGGGAGGGTTCACCCCTCCACTTT.

Note on this clonotype: Being one base from a much bigger clone, this may be a read error. The chain employs TRBV29-1 and TRBJ1-1; D gene ambiguous. The CDR3 loop spans 11 amino acids. CDR1 and CDR2 (germline): SQVTM, ANQGSEA. The CDR3 sequence: CTGVAATKAFF. The CDR3 DNA sequence: TGCACCGGGGTGGCGGCCACTAAAGCTTTCTTT.

Many counts were recorded for this clonotype. This chain uses TRBV7-2 with TRBJ1-1, with a possible D match to TRBD1 (5 bases). Germline V gene lookup returns CDR1 SGHTA and CDR2 FQGNSA. The CDR3 length is 15 residues. Trimming left V 2 bases short and J 6 bases short, with 16 bases between. The CDR3 is CASSLTREGIAEAFF. In DNA, the CDR3 is TGTGCCAGCAGCTTAACTCGCGAGGGGATCGCTGAAGCTTTCTTT.

This rearrangement joins TRBV7-2 to TRBJ2-2, with D possibly TRBD2 on 6 matching bases. Germline-derived CDR1 and CDR2 are SGHTA and FQGNSA. V was trimmed by 5 bases and J by 9 bases, leaving 13 bases between them. This CDR3 spans 13 amino acids. The CDR3 reads CASSQWRGRELFF. DNA for the CDR3: TGTGCCAGCAGCCAGTGGCGGGGAAGGGAGCTGTTTTTT.

This clonotype was picked up a small number of times. J is TRBJ2-2 and V is TRBV6-2 or TRBV6-3; TRBD1 might be the D (6 bases). CDR3 length equals 15 residues. Trimming pared 5 bases from V and 5 bases from J, leaving 15 bases between. Per the germline V gene, CDR1 is MNHEY and CDR2 is SVGEGT. CDR3 amino acids: CASSRTAIGTGELFF. The CDR3 region has the DNA TGTGCCAGCAGTCGGACAGCGATAGGAACCGGGGAGCTGTTTTTT.